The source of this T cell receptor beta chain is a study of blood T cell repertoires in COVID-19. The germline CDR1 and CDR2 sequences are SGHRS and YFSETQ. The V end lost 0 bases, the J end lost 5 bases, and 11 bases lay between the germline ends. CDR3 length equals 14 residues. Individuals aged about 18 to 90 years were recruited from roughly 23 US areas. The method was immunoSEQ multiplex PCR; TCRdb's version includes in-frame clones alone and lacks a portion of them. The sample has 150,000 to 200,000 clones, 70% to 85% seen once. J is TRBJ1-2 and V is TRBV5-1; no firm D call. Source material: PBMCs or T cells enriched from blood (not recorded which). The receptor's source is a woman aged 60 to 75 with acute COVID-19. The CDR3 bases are TGCGCCAGCAGCTTGGGAACAGTAACATATGGCTACACCTTC. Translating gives CASSLGTVTYGYTF.